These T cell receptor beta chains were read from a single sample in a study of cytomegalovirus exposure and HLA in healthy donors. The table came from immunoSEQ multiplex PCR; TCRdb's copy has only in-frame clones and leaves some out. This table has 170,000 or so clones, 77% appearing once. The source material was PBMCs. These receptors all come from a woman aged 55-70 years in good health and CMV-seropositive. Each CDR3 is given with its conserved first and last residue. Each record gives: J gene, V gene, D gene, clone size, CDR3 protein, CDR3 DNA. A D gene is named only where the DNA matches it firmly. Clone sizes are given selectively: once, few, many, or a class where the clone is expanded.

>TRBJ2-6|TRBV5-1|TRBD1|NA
CASSFRGSSGANVLTF
TGCGCCAGCAGCTTCAGGGGGTCCTCTGGGGCCAACGTCCTGACTTTC
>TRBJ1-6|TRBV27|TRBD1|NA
CASSQISFIRDRPNSPLHF
TGTGCCAGCAGCCAGATCTCCTTTATACGGGACAGACCAAATTCACCCCTCCACTTT
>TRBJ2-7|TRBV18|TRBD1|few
CASSNTRQGLAYEQYF
TGTGCCAGCTCAAACACTCGACAGGGTCTTGCCTACGAGCAGTACTTC
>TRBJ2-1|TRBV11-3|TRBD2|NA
CASSSSGGAYNEQFF
TGTGCCAGCAGCTCCAGCGGGGGGGCCTACAATGAGCAGTTCTTC
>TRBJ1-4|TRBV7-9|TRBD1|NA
CASSSGTGSGTNEKLFF
TGTGCCAGCAGCTCGGGGACAGGGTCTGGAACTAATGAAAAACTGTTTTTT
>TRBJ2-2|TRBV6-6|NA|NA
CASSRAYTGELFF
TGTGCCAGCAGTAGAGCGTACACCGGGGAGCTGTTTTTT
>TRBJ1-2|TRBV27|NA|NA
CASSFLDRQGTNYGYTF
TGTGCCAGCAGTTTCCTGGACCGGCAGGGCACTAACTATGGCTACACCTTC
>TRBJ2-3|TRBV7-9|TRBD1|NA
CASSASQGAGDTQYF
TGTGCCAGCAGCGCCTCACAGGGGGCTGGGGATACGCAGTATTTT
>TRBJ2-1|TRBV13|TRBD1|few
CASSFGDRDSYNEQFF
TGTGCCAGCAGCTTTGGGGACAGGGACTCCTACAATGAGCAGTTCTTC
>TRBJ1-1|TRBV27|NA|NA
CASSLEGNTEAFF
TGTGCCAGCAGCCTAGAGGGGAACACTGAAGCTTTCTTT
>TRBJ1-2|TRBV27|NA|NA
CASSLGRGANYGYTF
TGTGCCAGCAGTTTAGGCAGGGGCGCAAACTATGGCTACACCTTC
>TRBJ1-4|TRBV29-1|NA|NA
CSVEGAESEKLFF
TGCAGCGTTGAAGGGGCCGAAAGTGAAAAACTGTTTTTT
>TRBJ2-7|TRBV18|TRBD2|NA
CASPPGGSNEQYF
TGTGCCAGCCCACCGGGAGGGAGTAACGAGCAGTACTTC
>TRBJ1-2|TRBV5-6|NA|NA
CASSPQGFGYTF
TGTGCCAGCAGTCCTCAGGGTTTTGGCTACACCTTC
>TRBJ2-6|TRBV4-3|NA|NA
CASSQVGGSGANGLTF
TGCGCCAGCAGCCAAGTCGGAGGGTCTGGGGCCAACGGCCTGACTTTC
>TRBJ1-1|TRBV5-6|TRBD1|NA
CASSLGGPSRGSGVTEAFF
TGTGCCAGCAGCTTGGGGGGGCCGAGCAGGGGGAGTGGGGTCACTGAAGCTTTCTTT
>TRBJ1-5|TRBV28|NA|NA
CASSGQSNQPQHF
TGTGCCAGCAGTGGACAGAGCAATCAGCCCCAGCATTTT
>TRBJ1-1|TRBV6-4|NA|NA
CASSDFQELVCTEAFF
TGTGCCAGCAGTGACTTCCAGGAACTAGTCTGCACTGAAGCTTTCTTT
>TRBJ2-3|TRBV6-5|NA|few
CASSYLISTDTQYF
TGTGCCAGCAGTTACTTAATTTCCACAGATACGCAGTATTTT
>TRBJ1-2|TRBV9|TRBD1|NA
CASSVGGTGSNYGYTF
TGTGCCAGCAGCGTAGGCGGGACAGGGTCTAACTATGGCTACACCTTC
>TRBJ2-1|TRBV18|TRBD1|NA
CASSSTGGNEQFF
TGTGCCAGCTCCTCAACAGGGGGCAATGAGCAGTTCTTC
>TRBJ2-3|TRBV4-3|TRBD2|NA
CASSPGARAGVTDTQYF
TGCGCCAGCAGCCCCGGCGCGCGGGCGGGGGTAACAGATACGCAGTATTTT
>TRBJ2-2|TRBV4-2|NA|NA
CASSQDTGFTGELFF
TGTGCCAGCAGCCAAGATACCGGGTTTACCGGGGAGCTGTTTTTT
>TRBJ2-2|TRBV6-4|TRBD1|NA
CASSQTGGTGELFF
TGTGCCAGCAGTCAGACAGGGGGCACCGGGGAGCTGTTTTTT
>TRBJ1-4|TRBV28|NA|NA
CASRQGRDEKLFF
TGTGCCAGCAGACAGGGACGGGATGAAAAACTGTTTTTT
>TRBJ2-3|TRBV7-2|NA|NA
CASRRQGTDTQYF
TGTGCCAGCAGGCGACAGGGCACAGATACGCAGTATTTT
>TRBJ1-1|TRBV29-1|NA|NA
CSGRQVGTEAFF
TGCAGCGGACGACAGGTTGGGACTGAAGCTTTCTTT
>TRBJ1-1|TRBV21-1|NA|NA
CASSKAGLAGTEAFF
TGTGCCAGCAGCAAAGCAGGCTTAGCCGGCACTGAAGCTTTCTTT
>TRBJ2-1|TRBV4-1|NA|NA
CASSLVVGAPSSSYNEQFF
TGCGCCAGCAGCCTCGTGGTGGGGGCCCCTTCTAGCTCCTACAATGAGCAGTTCTTC
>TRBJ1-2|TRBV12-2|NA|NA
CASRLGQASYGYTF
TGTGCAAGTCGCCTAGGACAGGCCTCCTATGGCTACACCTTC
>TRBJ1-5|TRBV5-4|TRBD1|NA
CASSVGGGQGSQPQHF
TGTGCCAGCAGCGTAGGAGGTGGACAGGGAAGCCAGCCCCAGCATTTT
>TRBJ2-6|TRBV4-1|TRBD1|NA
CASSGDRLSGANVLTF
TGCGCCAGCAGTGGGGACAGACTCTCTGGGGCCAACGTCCTGACTTTC
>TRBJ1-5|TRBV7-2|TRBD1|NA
CASSNTGAGNQPQHF
TGTGCCAGCAGCAACACAGGGGCGGGCAATCAGCCCCAGCATTTT
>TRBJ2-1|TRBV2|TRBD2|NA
CASIGLAGTLSNEQFF
TGTGCCAGCATCGGACTAGCGGGGACCCTGAGCAATGAGCAGTTCTTC
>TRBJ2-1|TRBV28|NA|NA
CASSLVRASAYNEQFF
TGTGCCAGCAGTTTAGTCAGAGCTAGCGCGTACAATGAGCAGTTCTTC
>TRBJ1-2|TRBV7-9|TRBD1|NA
CASSLNPTGDGYTF
TGTGCCAGCAGCTTAAACCCAACAGGGGATGGCTACACCTTC
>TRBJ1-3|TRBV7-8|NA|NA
CASSLEGGAGNTIYF
TGTGCCAGCAGCTTAGAGGGCGGGGCTGGAAACACCATATATTTT
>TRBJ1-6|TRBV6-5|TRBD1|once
CASSHKQGAIAPLHF
TGTGCCAGCAGTCACAAACAGGGGGCAATTGCACCCCTCCACTTT
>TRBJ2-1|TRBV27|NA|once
CASGGLGNEQFF
TGTGCCAGTGGCGGGTTAGGCAATGAGCAGTTCTTC
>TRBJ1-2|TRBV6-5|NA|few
CASSPRRGGGYTF
TGTGCCAGCAGTCCCCGGAGGGGTGGGGGCTACACCTTC
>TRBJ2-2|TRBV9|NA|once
CASRLSDITGELFF
TGTGCCAGCCGGCTTAGCGATATCACCGGGGAGCTGTTTTTT
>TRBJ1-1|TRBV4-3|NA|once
CASSRRAGGLMNTEAFF
TGCGCCAGCAGCCGGAGGGCGGGGGGCCTTATGAACACTGAAGCTTTCTTT
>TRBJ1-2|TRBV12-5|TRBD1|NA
CASGRQGEGYTF
TGTGCTAGTGGTCGACAGGGGGAAGGCTACACCTTC
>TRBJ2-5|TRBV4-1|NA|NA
CASSQASETQYF
TGCGCCAGCAGCCAAGCGTCAGAGACCCAGTACTTC
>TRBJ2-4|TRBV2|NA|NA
CASSEGGGSQYF
TGTGCCAGCAGTGAAGGCGGCGGCAGTCAGTACTTC
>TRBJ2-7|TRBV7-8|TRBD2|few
CASRLAGGGYEQYF
TGTGCCAGCAGGCTAGCGGGAGGGGGGTACGAGCAGTACTTC
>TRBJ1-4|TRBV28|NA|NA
CASSIEQGRNEKLFF
TGTGCCAGCAGTATCGAACAGGGAAGGAATGAAAAACTGTTTTTT
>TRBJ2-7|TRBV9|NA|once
CASSVAGSSRINEQYF
TGTGCCAGCAGCGTAGCAGGCTCGAGTAGAATCAACGAGCAGTACTTC
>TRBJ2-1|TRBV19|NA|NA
CASSPRGYEQFF
TGTGCCAGTAGTCCCAGGGGTTATGAGCAGTTCTTC
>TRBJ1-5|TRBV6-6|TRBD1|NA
CASKRTGDSNQPQHF
TGTGCCAGCAAAAGGACAGGTGATAGCAATCAGCCCCAGCATTTT
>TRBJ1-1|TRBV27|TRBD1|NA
CASCTTGGRAFF
TGTGCCAGTTGCACCACAGGGGGCAGGGCTTTCTTT
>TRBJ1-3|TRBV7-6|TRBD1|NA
CASSPGTGGSGNTIYF
TGTGCCAGCAGCCCAGGGACAGGGGGCAGTGGAAACACCATATATTTT
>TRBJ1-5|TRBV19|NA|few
CASSTYLTGFMGAQHF
TGTGCCAGTAGTACCTACCTAACAGGGTTCATGGGAGCCCAGCATTTT
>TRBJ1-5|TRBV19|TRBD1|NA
CASSGGTGESQPQHF
TGTGCCAGTAGTGGAGGGACAGGGGAAAGTCAGCCCCAGCATTTT
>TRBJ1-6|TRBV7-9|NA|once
CASSLSGSPLHF
TGTGCCAGCAGCTTATCGGGTTCACCCCTCCACTTT
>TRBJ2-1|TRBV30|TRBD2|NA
CAWSELAGGRNEQFF
TGTGCCTGGAGTGAACTAGCGGGGGGGCGGAATGAGCAGTTCTTC